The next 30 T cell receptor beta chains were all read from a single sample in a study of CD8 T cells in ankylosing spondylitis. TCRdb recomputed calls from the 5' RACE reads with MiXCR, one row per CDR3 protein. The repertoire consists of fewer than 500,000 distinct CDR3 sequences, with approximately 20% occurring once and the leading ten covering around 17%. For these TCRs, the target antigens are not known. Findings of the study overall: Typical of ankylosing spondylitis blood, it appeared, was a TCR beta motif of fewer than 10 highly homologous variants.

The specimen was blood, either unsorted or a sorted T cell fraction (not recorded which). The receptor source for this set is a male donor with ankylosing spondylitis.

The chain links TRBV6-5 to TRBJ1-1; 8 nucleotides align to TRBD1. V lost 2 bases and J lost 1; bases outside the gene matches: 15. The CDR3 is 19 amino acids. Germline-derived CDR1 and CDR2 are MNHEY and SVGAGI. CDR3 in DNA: TGTGCCAGCAGTTACCTAAATCCAGGGGGCGCGGGATGGAACACTGAAGCTTTCTTT. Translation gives CASSYLNPGGAGWNTEAFF.

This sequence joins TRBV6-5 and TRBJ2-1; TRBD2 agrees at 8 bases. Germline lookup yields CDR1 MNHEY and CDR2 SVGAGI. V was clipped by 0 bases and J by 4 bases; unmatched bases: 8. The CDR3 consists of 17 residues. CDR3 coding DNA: TGTGCCAGCAGTTACTCGATCCCGGGGGGGGTTTACAATGAGCAGTTCTTC. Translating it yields CASSYSIPGGVYNEQFF.

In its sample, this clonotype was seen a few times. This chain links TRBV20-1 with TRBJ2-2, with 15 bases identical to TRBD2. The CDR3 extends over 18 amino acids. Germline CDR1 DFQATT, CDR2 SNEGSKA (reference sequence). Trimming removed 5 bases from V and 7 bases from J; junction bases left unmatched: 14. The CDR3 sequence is CSAGGLAGGHSLNGELFF. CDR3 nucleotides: TGCAGTGCTGGAGGACTAGCGGGAGGGCATTCCCTTAACGGGGAGCTGTTTTTT.

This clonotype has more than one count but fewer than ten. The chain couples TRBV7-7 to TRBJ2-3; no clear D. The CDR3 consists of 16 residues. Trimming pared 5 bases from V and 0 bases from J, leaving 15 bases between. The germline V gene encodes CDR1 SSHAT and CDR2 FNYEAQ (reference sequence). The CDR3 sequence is CASSKSGSPSTDTQYF. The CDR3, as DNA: TGTGCCAGCAGCAAATCGGGTTCCCCTAGCACAGATACGCAGTATTTT.

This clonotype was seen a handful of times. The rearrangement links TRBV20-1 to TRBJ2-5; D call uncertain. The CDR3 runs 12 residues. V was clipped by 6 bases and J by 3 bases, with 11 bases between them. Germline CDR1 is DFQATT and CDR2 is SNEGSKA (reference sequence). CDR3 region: CSARTTKETQYF. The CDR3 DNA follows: TGCAGTGCAAGGACCACGAAAGAGACCCAGTACTTC.

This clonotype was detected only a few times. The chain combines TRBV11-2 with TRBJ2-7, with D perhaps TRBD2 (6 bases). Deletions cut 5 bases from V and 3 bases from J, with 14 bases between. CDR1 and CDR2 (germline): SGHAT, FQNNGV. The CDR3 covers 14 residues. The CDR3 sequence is CASSLRGGIYEQYF. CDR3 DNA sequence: TGTGCCAGCAGCCTCAGAGGCGGGATCTACGAGCAGTACTTC. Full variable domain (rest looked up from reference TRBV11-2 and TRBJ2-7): EAGVAQSPRYKIIEKRQSVAFWCNPISGHATLYWYQQILGQGPKLLIQFQNNGVVDDSQLPKDRFSAERLKGVDSTLKIQPAKLEDSAVYLCASSLRGGIYEQYFGPGTRLTVT.

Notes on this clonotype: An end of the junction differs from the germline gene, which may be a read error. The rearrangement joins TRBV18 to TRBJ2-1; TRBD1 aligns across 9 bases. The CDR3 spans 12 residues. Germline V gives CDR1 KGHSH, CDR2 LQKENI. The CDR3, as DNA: TGTGCCAGCTCACCACCGGGACAGGGAGAGCTCTTC. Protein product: CASSPPGQGELF.

The CDR3 spells CASSSPRDGAEAFF. In DNA, the CDR3 is TGTGCCAGCAGCTCGCCCAGGGATGGCGCTGAAGCTTTCTTT. The chain carries TRBV7-2 and TRBJ1-1, with a tentative D call TRBD1 (5 bases). Germline V lookup: CDR1 SGHTA, CDR2 FQGNSA. The CDR3 totals 14 residues. The V end was cut by 4 bases, the J end by 6 bases, with 15 bases between.

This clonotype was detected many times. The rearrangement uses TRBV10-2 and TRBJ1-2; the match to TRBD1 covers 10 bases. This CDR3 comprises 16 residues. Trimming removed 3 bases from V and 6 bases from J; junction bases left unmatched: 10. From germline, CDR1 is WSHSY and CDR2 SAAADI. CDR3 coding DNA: TGCGCCAGCAGTGAAGGGCCCGGGACAGGGGATGATGGCTACACCTTC. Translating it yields CASSEGPGTGDDGYTF.

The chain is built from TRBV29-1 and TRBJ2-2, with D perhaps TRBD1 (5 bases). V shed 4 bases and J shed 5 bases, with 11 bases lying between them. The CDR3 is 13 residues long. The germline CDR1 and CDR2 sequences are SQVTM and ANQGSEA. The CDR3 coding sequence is TGCAGCGTTGTCAAGGCAGGGACCGGGGAGCTGTTTTTT. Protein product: CSVVKAGTGELFF.

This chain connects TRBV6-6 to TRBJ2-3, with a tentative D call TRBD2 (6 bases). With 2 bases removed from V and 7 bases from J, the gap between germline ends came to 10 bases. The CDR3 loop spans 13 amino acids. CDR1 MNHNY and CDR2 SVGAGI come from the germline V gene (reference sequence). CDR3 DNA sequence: TGTGCCAGCAGTTACACGGAGGGGAATACGCAGTATTTT. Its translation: CASSYTEGNTQYF.

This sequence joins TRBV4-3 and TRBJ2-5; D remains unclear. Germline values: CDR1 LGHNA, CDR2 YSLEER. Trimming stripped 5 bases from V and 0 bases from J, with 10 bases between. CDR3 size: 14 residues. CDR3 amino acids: CASSAQPYQETQYF. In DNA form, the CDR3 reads TGCGCCAGCAGCGCTCAGCCGTACCAAGAGACCCAGTACTTC.

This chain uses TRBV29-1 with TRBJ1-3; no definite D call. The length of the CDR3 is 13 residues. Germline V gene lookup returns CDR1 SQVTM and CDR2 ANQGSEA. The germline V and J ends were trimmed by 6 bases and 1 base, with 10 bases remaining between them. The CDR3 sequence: CSVQAISGNTIYF. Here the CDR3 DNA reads TGCAGCGTCCAAGCGATTTCTGGAAACACCATATATTTT. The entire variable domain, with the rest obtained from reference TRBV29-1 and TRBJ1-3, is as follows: SAVISQKPSRDICQRGTSLTIQCQVDSQVTMMFWYRQQPGQSLTLIATANQGSEATYESGFVIDKFPISRPNLTFSTLTVSNMSPEDSSIYLCSVQAISGNTIYFGEGSWLTVV.

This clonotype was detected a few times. CDR3 DNA: TGCAGCGTTGAAGGCCCGGGACAGGGGGCCTGGGGGCAGTACTTC. Translating gives CSVEGPGQGAWGQYF. The chain links TRBV29-1 to TRBJ2-7; 12 positions agree with TRBD1. CDR1 is SQVTM and CDR2 is ANQGSEA in the germline V gene. Losses at the gene ends were 1 base for V and 9 bases for J; bases not matched to a gene: 10. CDR3 length: 15 residues.

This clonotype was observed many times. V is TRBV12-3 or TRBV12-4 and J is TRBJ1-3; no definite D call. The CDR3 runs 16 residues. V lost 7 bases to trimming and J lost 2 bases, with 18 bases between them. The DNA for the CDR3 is TGTGCCAGCACAGTCAGGCAGAGACTCGCTGGAAACACCATATATTTT. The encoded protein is CASTVRQRLAGNTIYF.

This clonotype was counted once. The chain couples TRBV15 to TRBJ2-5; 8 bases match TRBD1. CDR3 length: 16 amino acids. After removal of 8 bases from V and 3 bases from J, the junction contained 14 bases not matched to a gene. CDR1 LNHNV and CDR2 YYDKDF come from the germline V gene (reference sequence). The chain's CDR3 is CATANGLGQGEETQYF. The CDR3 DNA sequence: TGTGCCACCGCTAACGGCCTCGGACAGGGAGAAGAGACCCAGTACTTC. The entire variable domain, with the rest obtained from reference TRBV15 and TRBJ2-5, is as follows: DAMVIQNPRYQVTQFGKPVTLSCSQTLNHNVMYWYQQKSSQAPKLLFHYYDKDFNNEADTPDNFQSRRPNTSFCFLDIRSPGLGDTAMYLCATANGLGQGEETQYFGPGTRLLVL.

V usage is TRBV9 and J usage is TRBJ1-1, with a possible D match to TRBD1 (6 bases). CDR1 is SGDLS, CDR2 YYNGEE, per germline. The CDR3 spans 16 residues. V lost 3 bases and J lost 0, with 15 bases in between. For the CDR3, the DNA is TGTGCCAGCAGCGCCAATCCGGGACACATGAACACTGAAGCTTTCTTT. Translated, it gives CASSANPGHMNTEAFF.

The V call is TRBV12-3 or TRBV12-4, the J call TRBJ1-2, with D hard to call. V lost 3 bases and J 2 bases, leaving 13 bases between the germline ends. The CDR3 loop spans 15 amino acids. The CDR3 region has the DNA TGTGCCAGCAGTTTTCTCTCGGGAGGGAACTATGGCTACACCTTC. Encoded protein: CASSFLSGGNYGYTF.

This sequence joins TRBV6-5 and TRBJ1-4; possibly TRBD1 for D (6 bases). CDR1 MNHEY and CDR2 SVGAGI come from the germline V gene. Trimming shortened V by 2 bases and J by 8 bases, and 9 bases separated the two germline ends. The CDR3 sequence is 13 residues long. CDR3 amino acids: CASSYRQAEKLFF. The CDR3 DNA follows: TGTGCCAGCAGTTACAGACAGGCAGAAAAACTGTTTTTT.

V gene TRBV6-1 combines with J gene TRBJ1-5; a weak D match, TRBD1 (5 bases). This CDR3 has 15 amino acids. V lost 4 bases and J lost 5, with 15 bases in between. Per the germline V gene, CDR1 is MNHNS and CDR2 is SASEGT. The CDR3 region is CASSGPSGFYQPQHF. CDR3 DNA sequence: TGTGCCAGCAGTGGACCTTCAGGGTTCTATCAGCCCCAGCATTTT.

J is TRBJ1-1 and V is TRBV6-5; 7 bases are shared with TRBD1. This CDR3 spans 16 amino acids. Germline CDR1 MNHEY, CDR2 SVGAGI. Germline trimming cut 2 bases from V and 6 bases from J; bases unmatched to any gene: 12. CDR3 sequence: CASSYGWEGGRPEAFF. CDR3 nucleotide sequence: TGTGCCAGCAGTTACGGGTGGGAAGGGGGCCGGCCTGAAGCTTTCTTT.

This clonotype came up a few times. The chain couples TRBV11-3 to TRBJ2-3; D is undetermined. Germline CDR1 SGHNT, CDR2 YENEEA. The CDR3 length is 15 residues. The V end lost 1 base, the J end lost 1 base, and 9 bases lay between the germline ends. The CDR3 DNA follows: TGTGCCAGCAGCTTAGCGTGGGTCGGCACAGATACGCAGTATTTT. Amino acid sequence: CASSLAWVGTDTQYF.

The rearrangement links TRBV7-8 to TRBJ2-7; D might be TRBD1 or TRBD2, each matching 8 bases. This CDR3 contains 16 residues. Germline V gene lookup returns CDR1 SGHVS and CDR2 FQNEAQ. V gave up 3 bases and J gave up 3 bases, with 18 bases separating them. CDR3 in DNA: TGTGCCAGCAGCTTTCAGGGGGCTAGCGGGCTCTACGAGCAGTACTTC. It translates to CASSFQGASGLYEQYF.

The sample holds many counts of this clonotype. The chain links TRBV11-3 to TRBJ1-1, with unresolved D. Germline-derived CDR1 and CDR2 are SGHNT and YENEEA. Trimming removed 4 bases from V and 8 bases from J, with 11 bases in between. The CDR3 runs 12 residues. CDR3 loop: CASSSGWEEAFF. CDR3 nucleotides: TGTGCCAGCAGCTCCGGTTGGGAGGAAGCTTTCTTT.

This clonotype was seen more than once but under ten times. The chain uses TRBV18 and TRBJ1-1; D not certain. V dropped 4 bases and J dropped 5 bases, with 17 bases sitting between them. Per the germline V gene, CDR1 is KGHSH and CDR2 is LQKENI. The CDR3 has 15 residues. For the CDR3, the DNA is TGTGCCAGCTCACAATTCGACAAAAGGTGGACTGAAGCTTTCTTT. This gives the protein CASSQFDKRWTEAFF.

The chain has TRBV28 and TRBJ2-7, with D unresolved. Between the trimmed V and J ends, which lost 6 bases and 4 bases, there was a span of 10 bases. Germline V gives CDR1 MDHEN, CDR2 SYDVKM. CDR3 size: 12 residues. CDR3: CASSETVYEQYF. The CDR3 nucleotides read TGTGCCAGCAGCGAAACCGTTTACGAGCAGTACTTC.

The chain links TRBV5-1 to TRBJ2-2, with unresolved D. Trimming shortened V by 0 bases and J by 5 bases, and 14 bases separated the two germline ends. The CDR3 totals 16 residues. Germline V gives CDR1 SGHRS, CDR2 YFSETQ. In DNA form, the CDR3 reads TGCGCCAGCAGCTTGGGGCTCCGTGGTGTAACCGGGGAGCTGTTTTTT. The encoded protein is CASSLGLRGVTGELFF.

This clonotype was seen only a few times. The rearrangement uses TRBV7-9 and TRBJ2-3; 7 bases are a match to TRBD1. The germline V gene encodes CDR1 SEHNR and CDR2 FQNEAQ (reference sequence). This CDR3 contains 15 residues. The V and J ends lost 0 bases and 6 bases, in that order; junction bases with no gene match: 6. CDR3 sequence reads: CASSLAGGAADTQYF. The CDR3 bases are TGTGCCAGCAGCTTAGCAGGGGGCGCAGCGGATACGCAGTATTTT.

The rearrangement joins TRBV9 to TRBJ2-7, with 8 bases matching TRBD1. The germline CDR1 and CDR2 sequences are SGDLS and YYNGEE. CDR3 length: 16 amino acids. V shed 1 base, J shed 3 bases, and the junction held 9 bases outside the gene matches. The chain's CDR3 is CASSVKAGTGHYEQYF. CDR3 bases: TGTGCCAGCAGCGTAAAAGCCGGGACAGGCCACTACGAGCAGTACTTC.

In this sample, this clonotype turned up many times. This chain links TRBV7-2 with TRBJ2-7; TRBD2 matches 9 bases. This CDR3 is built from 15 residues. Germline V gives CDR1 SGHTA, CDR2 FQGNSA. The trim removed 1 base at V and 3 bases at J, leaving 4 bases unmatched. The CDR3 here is CASSLGGLANYEQYF. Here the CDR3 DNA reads TGTGCCAGCAGCTTAGGCGGACTAGCGAACTACGAGCAGTACTTC.